In this sample, the clone carrying this T cell receptor (beta chain) turned up once. Its matching antigen is unknown. A quantitative 5'-RACE method, one with molecular barcodes, was used to make TCR beta libraries. Each CDR3 protein is one row after TCRdb ran MiXCR on the 5' RACE reads. The table shows just under 350,000 distinct CDR3 sequences, with about 15% occurring only once. The entry originates in a study of CD8 T cells in ankylosing spondylitis. General study points: Previous work reported some of these motif variants in the synovial fluid and blood of reactive arthritis. Significant enrichment of disease-linked clones was reported in matched ankylosing spondylitis synovial fluid. CD8+ cells made up the disease-linked clones, which were relatively rare in peripheral blood.

This CDR3 is built from 20 residues. Germline V lookup: CDR1 LNHDA, CDR2 SQIVND (reference sequence). V was clipped by 1 base and J by 7 bases, with 29 bases between them. Specimen: blood, either unsorted or a sorted T cell fraction (not recorded which). The V and J genes are TRBV19 and TRBJ2-1; D unclear. This receptor was obtained from a male donor with ankylosing spondylitis or in good health (not recorded which). CDR3 bases: TGTGCCAGTAGTATAGGCCGGCAGCAATACCTGGGGAACCCCAGGAATGAGCAGTTCTTC. This gives the protein CASSIGRQQYLGNPRNEQFF.